This TCR beta chain emerged from a study of blood T cell repertoires in COVID-19 (dated by TCRdb to 2019 to 2021). For context, the study as a whole: The collaborator samples originated in the United States, Italy and Spain and spanned the acute and convalescent phases of COVID-19. The prospective study material was composed of cDNA or gDNA derived from T cells, B-cell-depleted T cells, or PBMCs. The dataset comprised deeply sampled blood TCRbeta repertoires from subjects exposed to, actively infected with, or recovered from COVID-19. The repertoires were released in a freely available public database meant as a resource for research on the immune response to SARS-CoV-2. Samples came from the ongoing ImmuneRACE study (first 160 participants) plus 1,254 subjects from 6 global collaborators. Nearly every sample came with metadata listing a de-identified subject ID, COVID-19 status, age in years and sex. HLA class I and class II types, where available, came from metadata supplied by the sample provider rather than from assay-based typing.

The V and J ends are trimmed by 4 bases and 5 bases, leaving 8 bases between them. Per the germline V gene (reference sequence), SEHNR is the CDR1 and FQNEAQ is the CDR2. Including cysteine and phenylalanine, the CDR3 has 12 amino acids. Here the CDR3 DNA is all that survives: 36 bases in frame from base 1. On the study overall, not on this receptor specifically: How much clinical and demographic metadata was included differed by source and by participant, and the metadata was provided uncurated.

Whole blood was collected in K2EDTA tubes by collaborating institutions according to the institutions' own protocols. For TCRbeta analysis, collaborators shipped samples as frozen whole blood, isolated PBMCs, or DNA extracted from either of those sample types. TCRbeta CDR3 regions were amplified from genomic DNA using the immunoSEQ Assay, a bias-controlled multiplex PCR. The paper's data handling went like this. The number of nucleated cells in each sample was estimated by amplification of reference gene primers within the assay. Sequence reads were collapsed and filtered to measure the absolute abundance of every unique TCRbeta CDR3 rearrangement. Productive Simpson clonality was computed per sample as the square root of Simpson's diversity index over productive rearrangements. Entries here come from immuneACCESS through TCRdb and include only in-frame sequences with V and J called. Some clones fail to appear in such tables; in the studies checked, an unresolved V gene covers under half of the shortfall, and the cause of the remainder is unknown. V, J and clone size reflect that table, while D and trimming were determined from the DNA. Recorded for this sample are tens of thousands of clones; more than 65% of them occurred a single time. The biggest ten clones account for around 25% of the sample.

The sample holds a few counts of this clone. Its antigen remains undetermined. Base-call qualities are not available, and no considerably larger clone is one nucleotide away. Sequenced: peripheral blood. The receptor was derived from a man between 65 and 85 years old with acute or convalescent COVID-19. The receptor chain draws on TRBV7-9 and TRBJ2-5; a weak D assignment points to TRBD1 (5 bases agree). The nucleotide sequence is TGTGCCAGCAGCTCAGGGCGGGAGACCCAGTACTTC. Translated, it reads CASSSGRETQYF.